This T cell receptor beta chain was identified during a study of cytomegalovirus exposure and HLA in healthy donors. Of note for this clone: Its specificity is unknown.

The CDR3 runs 17 residues. The germline V gene has CDR1 KGHSH and CDR2 LQKENI. Trimming took 4 bases from V and 5 from J; bases not matched to a gene: 13. Despite likely unrecorded immune exposures, the donors were nominally healthy at the time of sampling. Whole-study results and caveats: The study flagged around 160 TCR beta chains as cytomegalovirus-associated. One variant, a missense change in DCLRE1C, was linked in a later analysis to TCR beta V- and J-gene trimming. Some public TCRs appeared in many individuals, while most sequences were rare.

The primer mix had 60 Vbeta and 13 Jbeta primers. Here immunoSEQ multiplex PCR was the method, and the copy in TCRdb shows in-frame clones only, minus some. Counted here are about 59,000 clones, about 80% occurring once; the ten biggest clones make up under 2%. The origin of this receptor is a human donor in good health. The sequenced sample was PBMCs. This rearrangement joins TRBV18 to TRBJ2-3, with 9 nucleotides matching TRBD2. The CDR3 loop is CASSLNAPAGGIDTQYF. CDR3 DNA sequence: TGTGCCAGCTCACTCAACGCCCCAGCGGGGGGCATAGATACGCAGTATTTT.